This T cell receptor beta chain was sequenced during a study of blood T cell repertoires in COVID-19 (TCRdb year 2020). Study-level background: Samples covering the acute and convalescent phases of COVID-19 were provided by collaborators in the United States, Italy and Spain. Deeply sampled blood TCRbeta repertoires from subjects exposed to, actively infected with, or recovered from COVID-19 were included in the dataset. The samples were drawn from two sources: the first 160 participants of the ongoing ImmuneRACE study, and 1,200 or so subjects contributed by 6 global collaborators. HLA class I and class II types, where available, came from metadata supplied by the sample provider rather than from assay-based typing. The prospective study material was composed of cDNA or gDNA derived from T cells, B-cell-depleted T cells, or PBMCs. The repertoires were released in a freely available public database meant as a resource for research on the immune response to SARS-CoV-2. The sample metadata nearly always contained a de-identified subject ID, COVID-19 status, age in years and sex.

To note about this clone: Its antigen is still unknown. The record has no base qualities; no much larger clone is one base away.

The paper as a whole reports these results and caveats: The quantity of clinical and demographic metadata differed by source and by participant and was supplied without curation.

CDR1 and CDR2, per the germline V gene, are KGHSH and LQKENI. The junction shows trimming of 6 bases on V and 0 bases on J, and the gene matches do not reach 10 bases of it. The CDR3 starts with the cysteine, ends with the phenylalanine, and has 17 residues. Here the CDR3 DNA is all that survives: 51 bases in frame from base 1. TCRbeta CDR3 regions were amplified from genomic DNA by means of the immunoSEQ Assay, a bias-controlled multiplex PCR. Per the authors' processing: The number of nucleated cells in each sample was estimated from the amplification of reference gene primers within the assay. To quantify the absolute abundance of each unique TCRbeta CDR3 rearrangement, sequence reads were collapsed and filtered. For each sample, productive Simpson clonality was calculated by taking the square root of Simpson's diversity index across productive rearrangements. Drawn from immuneACCESS, this table holds only the in-frame rearrangements with V and J called that TCRdb kept. Clones are partly lost; checked studies trace under half to an unresolved V gene and leave the rest unexplained. The DNA gave D and trimming, while V, J and clone size come from that table. In all, the sample holds about 160,000 clones, and approximately 82% of those were seen once. 7% of the sample belongs to the ten largest clones.

In Seattle, one collaborating source enrolled patients while the infection was active and tracked those patients longitudinally over the course of disease. The collaborating institutions used their own protocols to collect whole blood in K2EDTA tubes. For TCRbeta analysis, collaborators shipped samples in one of three forms: frozen whole blood, isolated PBMCs, or DNA extracted from either of those sample types. This receptor was obtained from a woman aged 40 to 49 with COVID-19, enrolled during active disease. The source material was peripheral blood. The V and J genes are TRBV18 and TRBJ2-2, with 7 middle bases fitting TRBD2. The bases read TGTGCCAGCTCCTCAACTCGAAGCGGGGCGAACACCGGGGAGCTGTTTTTT. This translates into CASSSTRSGANTGELFF.